The 29 T cell receptor beta chains reported below all come from one sample, sequenced in a study of T cells in Graves' hyperthyroidism and ophthalmopathy. TCR beta CDR3 regions were amplified from RNA. The HTBI primer set served for first-round RT-PCR of the TCR CDR3. TCRdb re-called the multiplex PCR reads with MiXCR, one entry per CDR3 protein. There are around 620,000 distinct CDR3 sequences in the sample; 16% occur only once, and approximately 3.8% lies in the top ten. Sequenced input: blood. The receptors stem from a woman aged 25 to 39 with Graves' hyperthyroidism.

Notes on this clonotype: A read error is possible here, since a much larger clone lies one base away. The chain couples TRBV20-1 to TRBJ2-7; 11 bases agree with TRBD2. CDR1 and CDR2 from the germline V gene are DFQATT and SNEGSKA (reference sequence). The CDR3 length is 16 residues. The CDR3 DNA reads as TGCAGTGCTACTGCTCGGCCTAGCGGGAGGTTCAGGGAGCAGAACTTC. It is translated as CSATARPSGRFREQNF.

This clonotype was found many times. The chain employs TRBV2 and TRBJ1-2; D unresolved. Germline assignment: CDR1 SNHLY and CDR2 FYNNEI. The CDR3 has 13 amino acids. V was shortened by 8 bases and J by 4 bases, with 14 bases between the two germline ends. DNA for the CDR3: TGTGCCAGCCACGGCGAGGGTACCTATGGCTACACCTTC. Translated, it gives CASHGEGTYGYTF.

V is TRBV4-1 and J is TRBJ2-5, with 7 bases identical to TRBD2. The CDR3 spans 15 residues. V was clipped by 4 bases and J by 5 bases; unmatched bases: 10. Germline lookup yields CDR1 MGHRA and CDR2 YSYEKL. CDR3 in amino acids: CASSPSLNGGETQYF. CDR3 DNA sequence: TGCGCCAGCAGCCCATCGCTTAACGGGGGGGAGACCCAGTACTTC.

There are many counts of this clonotype. The rearrangement joins TRBV6-1 to TRBJ2-7; no clear D. Between the trimmed V and J ends, which lost 6 bases and 3 bases, there was a span of 9 bases. This CDR3 region has 12 residues. The germline V gene encodes CDR1 MNHNS and CDR2 SASEGT. CDR3 DNA sequence: TGTGCCAGCAGCGAGTCGGTCTACGAGCAGTACTTC. Its translation is CASSESVYEQYF.

This clonotype was seen at least ten times. This rearrangement joins TRBV2 to TRBJ2-3; D not resolved. The germline V gene encodes CDR1 SNHLY and CDR2 FYNNEI. This CDR3 contains 14 residues. Trimming left V 6 bases short and J 0 bases short, with 10 bases between. CDR3 in amino acids: CASSKAVSTDTQYF. In DNA, the CDR3 is TGTGCCAGCAGCAAAGCCGTAAGCACAGATACGCAGTATTTT.

This clonotype has just a few counts. The chain recombines TRBV6-1 with TRBJ1-2; 8 bases are a match to TRBD1. After removal of 2 bases from V and 4 bases from J, the junction contained 6 bases not matched to a gene. This CDR3 has 15 residues. CDR1 and CDR2 from the germline V gene are MNHNS and SASEGT. The chain's CDR3 is CASSEFWTGIYGYTF. DNA of the CDR3: TGTGCCAGCAGTGAATTTTGGACAGGGATCTATGGCTACACCTTC.

There are a few counts of this clonotype. The gene calls are TRBV20-1 and TRBJ2-7; 7 bases agree with TRBD2. Germline loops: CDR1 DFQATT, CDR2 SNEGSKA (reference sequence). CDR3 size: 13 residues. V lost 2 bases to trimming and J lost 5 bases; unmatched junction nucleotides: 6. CDR3 residues: CSARRGSSDEQYF. CDR3 nucleotide sequence: TGCAGTGCTAGACGCGGGAGTTCCGACGAGCAGTACTTC.

This clonotype was seen only a few times. J is TRBJ2-1 and V is TRBV28; D is possibly TRBD1 or TRBD2 (5 bases each). CDR1 MDHEN and CDR2 SYDVKM come from the germline V gene. The ends were cut back, 1 base at V and 1 base at J, with 11 bases in the middle. The CDR3 covers 16 residues. The CDR3 is CASSLLGDLSYNEQFF. The CDR3 DNA is TGTGCCAGCAGTTTATTGGGGGATTTATCCTACAATGAGCAGTTCTTC.

The chain has TRBV28 and TRBJ2-5; TRBD1 matches at 9 bases. The CDR3 has 15 amino acids. Germline-derived CDR1 and CDR2 are MDHEN and SYDVKM. V lost 9 bases, J lost 0 bases, and 8 bases stayed unmatched. The CDR3 here is CASLGQGGYQETQYF. The CDR3 DNA reads as TGTGCCAGTCTGGGACAGGGAGGCTACCAAGAGACCCAGTACTTC. Based on the CDR3 plus reference TRBV28 and TRBJ2-5, the full variable domain is DVKVTQSSRYLVKRTGEKVFLECVQDMDHENMFWYRQDPGLGLRLIYFSYDVKMKEKGDIPEGYSVSREKKERFSLILESASTNQTSMYLCASLGQGGYQETQYFGPGTRLLVL.

This clonotype was counted at least ten times. The chain is built from TRBV20-1 and TRBJ2-1; 10 bases align to TRBD2. The CDR3 contains 14 residues. The ends lost 5 bases at V and 7 bases at J; junction bases unmatched: 8. Germline assignment: CDR1 DFQATT and CDR2 SNEGSKA (reference sequence). The CDR3: CSAHLAGVSNEQFF. In nucleotides, the CDR3 is TGCAGTGCTCATCTAGCGGGAGTCAGTAATGAGCAGTTCTTC.

The rearrangement links TRBV12-5 to TRBJ1-1; TRBD1 agrees at 9 bases. Germline assignment: CDR1 LGHNT and CDR2 FRNRAP. The CDR3 totals 17 residues. V shed 1 base and J 1 base; nucleotides not matched to a gene: 7. CDR3 residues: CASGLDGQGRTNTEAFF. The CDR3, as DNA: TGTGCTAGTGGTTTGGACGGACAGGGGCGTACGAACACTGAAGCTTTCTTT.

The chain combines TRBV7-2 with TRBJ1-3; D ambiguous. Germline loops: CDR1 SGHTA, CDR2 FQGNSA. V was clipped by 5 bases and J by 4 bases, with 15 bases between them. This CDR3 contains 15 residues. CDR3: CASSPIGRSGNTIYF. The CDR3 coding sequence is TGTGCCAGCAGCCCCATAGGACGCTCGGGAAACACCATATATTTT.

At least ten counts were recorded for this clonotype. The chain has TRBV18 and TRBJ2-4; D may be TRBD1 or TRBD2 (5 bases each). Trimming removed 2 bases at V and 8 bases at J, with 10 bases between. This CDR3 comprises 13 residues. The germline gives CDR1 KGHSH, CDR2 LQKENI. In nucleotides, the CDR3 is TGTGCCAGCTCACCAGGGGGTCGGGACATTCAGTACTTC. Its protein is CASSPGGRDIQYF.

This clonotype was detected ten times or more. This chain uses TRBV7-3 with TRBJ2-1, with a weak D call TRBD1 (5 bases). This CDR3 contains 11 residues. V was cut by 3 bases and J by 10 bases, with 7 bases left in between. Germline CDR1 is SGHTA and CDR2 is FQGTGA. The CDR3 DNA is TGTGCCAGCAGCTTCTCAGGGGAGCAGTTCTTC. Translating gives CASSFSGEQFF.

This clonotype was counted ten times or more. The chain employs TRBV5-1 and TRBJ2-7; D assignment may be TRBD1 or TRBD2 (5 bases each). The ends were cut back, 2 bases at V and 5 bases at J, with 14 bases in the middle. The CDR3 runs to 14 residues. CDR1 is SGHRS, CDR2 YFSETQ, per germline. DNA for the CDR3: TGCGCCAGCAGCTTCCGGGACGATAGCGACGAGCAGTACTTC. Its protein is CASSFRDDSDEQYF.

This clonotype was observed at least ten times. V and J are TRBV11-2 and TRBJ2-1; D might be TRBD1 or TRBD2, each matching 5 bases. The ends were cut back, 0 bases at V and 4 bases at J, with 13 bases in the middle. The germline CDR1 and CDR2 sequences are SGHAT and FQNNGV. This CDR3 has 16 amino acids. DNA of the CDR3: TGTGCCAGCAGCTTAGATTTGGGGGAAGGTTACAATGAGCAGTTCTTC. Translated, it gives CASSLDLGEGYNEQFF.

J is TRBJ2-6 and V is TRBV7-9; 8 bases are a match to TRBD1. CDR1 is SEHNR, CDR2 FQNEAQ, per germline (reference sequence). Unmatched junction bases numbered 10, after V lost 6 bases and J lost 0 bases. This CDR3 region has 18 residues. CDR3 bases: TGTGCCAGCAGTTCCGACAGGGGCCCCCTCTCTGGGGCCAACGTCCTGACTTTC. Translating it yields CASSSDRGPLSGANVLTF.

The chain couples TRBV7-3 to TRBJ2-1; 10 bases fit TRBD2. Trimming at V came to 1 base and at J to 6 bases, leaving 12 bases not matched to a gene. The CDR3 consists of 18 residues. Germline CDR1 SGHTA, CDR2 FQGTGA. The CDR3 loop is CASSLSARGLARLNEQFF. CDR3 DNA: TGTGCCAGCAGCTTAAGCGCCCGGGGACTAGCGCGACTCAATGAGCAGTTCTTC.

Only a few counts were recorded for this clonotype. This chain joins TRBV5-1 and TRBJ1-2; D possibly corresponds to TRBD1 (6 bases). The CDR3 totals 15 residues. Germline V gene data show CDR1 as SGHRS and CDR2 as YFSETQ. V shed 4 bases and J shed 4 bases, with 17 bases lying between them. CDR3 DNA sequence: TGCGCCAGCAGCCCCGATGGGGGGGCGAGCTATGGCTACACCTTC. Translating it yields CASSPDGGASYGYTF.

This clonotype was counted a few times. V gene TRBV20-1 combines with J gene TRBJ1-6; 7 nucleotides agree with TRBD1. The germline V gene encodes CDR1 DFQATT and CDR2 SNEGSKA (reference sequence). V lost 0 bases to trimming and J lost 6 bases; unmatched junction nucleotides: 2. CDR3 length: 14 amino acids. The CDR3 DNA is TGCAGTGCTAGAGAGGGGACAGCTAATTCACCCCTCCACTTT. Translated, it gives CSAREGTANSPLHF.

This clonotype was recorded a few times. This sequence joins TRBV5-1 and TRBJ1-4, with D hard to call. The CDR3 contains 16 residues. The V end lost 0 bases, the J end lost 5 bases, and 14 bases lay between the germline ends. Per the germline V gene, CDR1 is SGHRS and CDR2 is YFSETQ. This CDR3 reads CASSLGPGYQNEKLFF. The CDR3 nucleotides read TGCGCCAGCAGCTTGGGACCCGGTTACCAAAATGAAAAACTGTTTTTT. Supplemented by reference TRBV5-1 and TRBJ1-4, the full variable domain reads KAGVTQTPRYLIKTRGQQVTLSCSPISGHRSVSWYQQTPGQGLQFLFEYFSETQRNKGNFPGRFSGRQFSNSRSEMNVSTLELGDSALYLCASSLGPGYQNEKLFFGSGTQLSVL.

This clonotype was found many times. V gene TRBV11-3 combines with J gene TRBJ2-7, with D tentatively TRBD2 (6 bases). CDR3 length: 18 amino acids. Germline V lookup: CDR1 SGHNT, CDR2 YENEEA. V was cut by 8 bases and J by 4 bases, with 30 bases left in between. CDR3 sequence: CASAPTTRGGDTSYEQYF. In nucleotides, the CDR3 is TGTGCCAGCGCTCCCACAACACGCGGCGGGGATACCTCATACGAGCAGTACTTC.

The chain links TRBV6-1 to TRBJ1-2; D remains unclear. The germline gives CDR1 MNHNS, CDR2 SASEGT. This CDR3 region has 13 residues. Trimming removed 5 bases from V and 8 bases from J, with 15 bases in between. DNA for the CDR3: TGTGCCAGCAGTCACGGCCCTCTAGTCGGCTACACCTTC. This gives the protein CASSHGPLVGYTF.

This clonotype came up a few times. This chain connects TRBV29-1 to TRBJ1-3, with D perhaps TRBD1 (6 bases). CDR1 is SQVTM and CDR2 is ANQGSEA in the germline V gene. The CDR3 sequence is 13 residues long. V lost 7 bases, J lost 5 bases, and 15 bases lay in between. The CDR3 region has the DNA TGCAGCGCAGAGGGGGGGCCGCGAAACACCATATATTTT. Its translation is CSAEGGPRNTIYF.

Only a few counts were recorded for this clonotype. The chain employs TRBV9 and TRBJ2-1; a possible D gene is TRBD2 (5 bases). V lost 0 bases and J lost 6, with 16 bases in between. Germline V gives CDR1 SGDLS, CDR2 YYNGEE. The CDR3 extends over 16 amino acids. The CDR3 DNA sequence: TGTGCCAGCAGCGTAGCGAGCGACTACCGGCCCAATGAGCAGTTCTTC. Translated: CASSVASDYRPNEQFF.

This clonotype has a handful of counts. This sequence joins TRBV20-1 and TRBJ2-2, with 9 bases that match TRBD1. The CDR3 covers 14 residues. The germline V gene has CDR1 DFQATT and CDR2 SNEGSKA (reference sequence). V was pared by 5 bases and J by 1 base, with 2 bases of the junction left unmatched. CDR3 in DNA: TGCAGTGCTTGGGACAGGGTGAACACCGGGGAGCTGTTTTTT. Its translation: CSAWDRVNTGELFF.

Ten or more counts support this clonotype. V gene TRBV5-5 combines with J gene TRBJ1-5; D unresolved. The germline V gene encodes CDR1 SGHKS and CDR2 YYEKEE (reference sequence). V was trimmed by 2 bases and J by 7 bases, leaving 13 bases between them. The CDR3 length is 14 residues. As DNA, the CDR3 is TGTGCCAGCAGCTTTGCGGGTATAGAGCAGCCCCAGCATTTT. It yields the protein CASSFAGIEQPQHF.

Many counts were recorded for this clonotype. V is TRBV4-3 and J is TRBJ2-3, with TRBD2 matching 10 bases. The CDR3 spans 16 residues. The ends lost 0 bases at V and 4 bases at J; junction bases unmatched: 4. CDR1 and CDR2 from the germline V gene are LGHNA and YSLEER. The DNA for the CDR3 is TGCGCCAGCAGCCAAGAATTAGCGGGAGGACCAGATACGCAGTATTTT. Protein: CASSQELAGGPDTQYF.

This clonotype was counted at least ten times. The rearrangement links TRBV20-1 to TRBJ1-2; tentative D call: TRBD1 (5 bases). The CDR3 covers 11 residues. CDR1 and CDR2 from the germline V gene are DFQATT and SNEGSKA (reference sequence). V lost 4 bases, J lost 4 bases, and 7 bases lay in between. This chain's CDR3 is CSATTAYGYTF. CDR3 DNA: TGCAGTGCTACGACAGCCTATGGCTACACCTTC.